The present T cell receptor beta chain was sequenced within a study of beta chain features in type 1 diabetes. This CDR3 is 15 amino acids long. Trimming at V came to 3 bases and at J to 4 bases, leaving 6 bases not matched to a gene. Per the germline V gene, CDR1 is KGHSH and CDR2 is LQKENI. Details on this clone: No antigen is known for it.

Sequenced material consisted of expressed TCRB transcripts (all of the isolated RNA was reverse transcribed). Using immunoSEQ multiplex PCR, the repertoire was profiled, and TCRdb retains in-frame clones only, with some absent. The sample shows about 900,000 clones, about a sixth of them seen only once. Overall study findings and caveats: In comparison with healthy donors, patients had naive, central memory and Treg TCRB repertoires that appeared more similar. All four CD4+ subsets of Type 1 diabetes patients contained TCRB CDR3s that were moderately but significantly shorter. Individuals with type 1 diabetes displayed fewer insertions and more deletions at VDJ junctions. Cells carrying high TCR expression could end up over-represented when cDNA is sequenced.

What was sequenced was naive CD4+ T cells from blood. This receptor was taken from a woman aged 18-29 years in good health. The chain carries TRBV18 and TRBJ2-5; 9 bases line up with TRBD1. This CDR3 is CASSPTRDRAETQYF. The CDR3 nucleotides are TGTGCCAGCTCACCGACTAGGGACAGGGCAGAGACCCAGTACTTC.